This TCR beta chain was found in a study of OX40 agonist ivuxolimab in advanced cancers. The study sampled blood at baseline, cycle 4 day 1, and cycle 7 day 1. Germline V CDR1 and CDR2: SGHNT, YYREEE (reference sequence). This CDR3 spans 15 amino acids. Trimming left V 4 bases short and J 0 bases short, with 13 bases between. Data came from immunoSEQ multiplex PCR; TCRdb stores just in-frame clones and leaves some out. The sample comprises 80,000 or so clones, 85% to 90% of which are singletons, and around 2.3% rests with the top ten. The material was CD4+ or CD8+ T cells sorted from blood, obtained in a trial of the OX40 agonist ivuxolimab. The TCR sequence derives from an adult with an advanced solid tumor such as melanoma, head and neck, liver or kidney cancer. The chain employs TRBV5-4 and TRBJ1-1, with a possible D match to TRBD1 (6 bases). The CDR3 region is CASSTGQSMNTEAFF. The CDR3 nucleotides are TGTGCCAGCAGCACCGGACAGTCAATGAACACTGAAGCTTTCTTT.